This T cell receptor beta chain is drawn from a study of CD8+ T cells in alopecia areata. Study findings and constraints: Clonality in lesional scalp, especially alopecia totalis/universalis, exceeded that of normal scalp. With tofacitinib ongoing, many expanded lesional clones persisted in both scalp and blood.

V was shortened by 4 bases and J by 6 bases, with 7 bases between the two germline ends. The CDR3 loop spans 11 amino acids. CDR1 and CDR2 from the germline V gene are SQVTM and ANQGSEA. As to this clone: What it recognizes is unknown.

cDNA reverse transcribed from extracted RNA served as the sequencing template. Profiling relied on immunoSEQ multiplex PCR, and the TCRdb table lists in-frame clones only, not all of them. This table holds about 160,000 clones, under 70% found once. The treatment denotes: oral pan-JAK inhibitor, 5-10 mg twice daily. Alopecia areata patients provided lesional scalp punch biopsies and peripheral blood, both collected for the study. PBMCs yielded sorted CD4+ and CD8+ T cells. The source of this sequence is a human donor with alopecia areata. This chain joins TRBV29-1 and TRBJ2-1, with D uncertain. Here the sequenced sample was CD4+ T cells sorted from blood, taken at week 4, from a patient treated with tofacitinib. The CDR3 DNA reads as TGCAGCGTTGTGGCTATCAATGAGCAGTTCTTC. Its translation: CSVVAINEQFF.